The 31 T cell receptor beta chains below all came from one sample that was sequenced in a study of pediatric ulcerative colitis. Here immunoSEQ multiplex PCR was the method, and the copy in TCRdb shows in-frame clones only, minus some. The sample lists about 16,000 clones, 74% seen once, with around 6.6% in the top ten. The rectum was sampled with one to two pinch biopsies at colonoscopy. Material: gut tissue. The source of these receptors is a boy between 10 and 17 years old with moderate ulcerative colitis.

The chain recombines TRBV2 with TRBJ1-4; D remains unclear. V was trimmed by 4 bases and J by 0 bases, leaving 9 bases between them. CDR3 length: 15 residues. CDR1 is SNHLY and CDR2 is FYNNEI in the germline V gene. CDR3 region: CASSGDRTTNEKLFF. In DNA form, the CDR3 reads TGTGCCAGCAGTGGAGACCGAACAACTAATGAAAAACTGTTTTTT.

The V call is TRBV19, the J call TRBJ2-3; 8 nucleotides line up with TRBD2. V dropped 6 bases and J dropped 1; count of bases not matched to a gene: 18. The CDR3 covers 19 residues. Germline assignment: CDR1 LNHDA and CDR2 SQIVND (reference sequence). CDR3 amino acids: CASSHGGGGFGPGTDTQYF. The DNA for the CDR3 is TGTGCCAGTAGCCACGGGGGGGGAGGTTTTGGCCCTGGCACAGATACGCAGTATTTT.

V is TRBV15 and J is TRBJ1-4; D gene unclear. CDR3 length equals 14 residues. Germline V lookup: CDR1 LNHNV, CDR2 YYDKDF (reference sequence). V lost 3 bases and J 3 bases, leaving 8 bases between the germline ends. Here the CDR3 reads CATSRNRANEKLFF. The CDR3 DNA sequence: TGTGCCACCAGCAGGAACCGGGCTAATGAAAAACTGTTTTTT.

V gene TRBV9 combines with J gene TRBJ2-2, with D hard to call. Trimming removed 2 bases at V and 0 bases at J, with 8 bases between. Germline assignment: CDR1 SGDLS and CDR2 YYNGEE. The CDR3 loop spans 15 amino acids. CDR3 residues: CASSVLNSNTGELFF. The DNA of the CDR3 is TGTGCCAGCAGCGTTCTTAATTCGAACACCGGGGAGCTGTTTTTT.

This clone was seen just once. V is TRBV7-7 and J is TRBJ1-1; 9 nucleotides agree with TRBD1. The CDR3 runs 15 residues. Germline V lookup: CDR1 SSHAT, CDR2 FNYEAQ (reference sequence). J lost 0 bases, V lost 5 bases, and 4 bases had no gene match. The CDR3 sequence: CASSPGTGMNTEAFF. In DNA, the CDR3 is TGTGCCAGCAGCCCAGGGACAGGGATGAACACTGAAGCTTTCTTT.

The J gene is TRBJ1-6, the V gene TRBV18; 7 nucleotides agree with TRBD1. This CDR3 has 16 amino acids. CDR1 and CDR2 (germline): KGHSH, LQKENI. Unmatched junction bases numbered 6, after V lost 0 bases and J lost 7 bases. CDR3 in amino acids: CASSPPGGEKNSPLHF. CDR3 bases: TGTGCCAGCTCACCACCAGGGGGCGAGAAGAATTCACCCCTCCACTTT.

The gene calls are TRBV30 and TRBJ2-3, with D possibly TRBD2 on 6 matching bases. V gave up 0 bases and J gave up 8 bases, with 15 bases separating them. This CDR3 spans 14 amino acids. The germline CDR1 and CDR2 sequences are GTSNPN and SVGIG (reference sequence). CDR3 loop: CAWSVKASVGTQYF. As DNA, the CDR3 is TGTGCCTGGAGTGTTAAGGCTAGCGTCGGTACGCAGTATTTT.

This clone was picked up a small number of times. The V gene is TRBV6-5, the J gene TRBJ1-5; unclear D gene. The CDR3 is made up of 15 amino acids. V was shortened by 5 bases and J by 7 bases, with 18 bases between the two germline ends. Looked up from germline, CDR1 is MNHEY and CDR2 is SVGAGI. CDR3: CASSLRGGSGQPQHF. The CDR3 DNA reads TGTGCCAGCAGTCTACGGGGAGGGTCTGGACAGCCCCAGCATTTT.

The V and J genes are TRBV27 and TRBJ2-3; possibly TRBD1 for D (6 bases). Germline V gene sequence: CDR1 MNHEY, CDR2 SMNVEV (reference sequence). The CDR3 spans 14 residues. The V gene lost 10 bases and the J gene lost 3 bases, with 17 bases spanning the gap. The CDR3 spells CATAGEGVTDTQYF. Here the CDR3 DNA reads TGTGCCACCGCGGGTGAGGGGGTTACAGATACGCAGTATTTT.

The chain employs TRBV4-2 and TRBJ2-1; 9 nucleotides line up with TRBD2. The CDR3 has 15 residues. J lost 4 bases, V lost 2 bases, and 3 bases had no gene match. Germline V lookup: CDR1 LGHNA, CDR2 YNFKEQ. The CDR3 spells CASSQSGGPYNEQFF. The CDR3 DNA reads TGTGCCAGCAGCCAAAGCGGGGGGCCGTACAATGAGCAGTTCTTC.

The V gene is TRBV5-1, the J gene TRBJ2-2; D perhaps matches TRBD2 (6 bases). The CDR3 loop spans 15 amino acids. Germline loops: CDR1 SGHRS, CDR2 YFSETQ. Trimming cost V 4 bases and J 0 bases, with 10 bases left between them. The CDR3 region has the DNA TGCGCCAGCAGCCAATCTAGCGCGAACACCGGGGAGCTGTTTTTT. Its translation is CASSQSSANTGELFF. The variable domain in full, completed from reference TRBV5-1 and TRBJ2-2, reads KAGVTQTPRYLIKTRGQQVTLSCSPISGHRSVSWYQQTPGQGLQFLFEYFSETQRNKGNFPGRFSGRQFSNSRSEMNVSTLELGDSALYLCASSQSSANTGELFFGEGSRLTVL.

This clone is deemed medium-sized (0.01 to 0.1%). The CDR3 loop is CASSHTDTGELFF. The DNA of the CDR3 is TGCGCCAGCAGCCACACGGACACCGGGGAGCTGTTTTTT. The rearrangement uses TRBV5-1 and TRBJ2-2; D not certain. Trimming cost V 4 bases and J 3 bases, with 7 bases left between them. The length of the CDR3 is 13 residues. Germline V lookup: CDR1 SGHRS, CDR2 YFSETQ.

This rearrangement joins TRBV5-1 to TRBJ2-3; TRBD2 aligns across 11 bases. Germline trimming cut 0 bases from V and 0 bases from J; bases unmatched to any gene: 3. The CDR3 runs 17 residues. In germline, CDR1 is SGHRS, CDR2 YFSETQ. CDR3 sequence (DNA): TGCGCCAGCAGCTTGGTACTAGCGGGAGCTAGCACAGATACGCAGTATTTT. It translates to CASSLVLAGASTDTQYF.

The rearrangement joins TRBV29-1 to TRBJ1-4; maybe TRBD1 (6 bases). V was pared by 7 bases and J by 4 bases, with 22 bases between. CDR1 is SQVTM, CDR2 ANQGSEA, per germline. The CDR3 loop spans 16 amino acids. The CDR3 DNA follows: TGCAGCGCCACCCATGGACAGAGACTCCGTAATGAAAAACTGTTTTTT. This codes for CSATHGQRLRNEKLFF. Together with reference TRBV29-1 and TRBJ1-4, the CDR3 gives the full variable domain: SAVISQKPSRDICQRGTSLTIQCQVDSQVTMMFWYRQQPGQSLTLIATANQGSEATYESGFVIDKFPISRPNLTFSTLTVSNMSPEDSSIYLCSATHGQRLRNEKLFFGSGTQLSVL.

V gene TRBV9 combines with J gene TRBJ2-1, with TRBD2 matching over 13 bases. Per the germline V gene, CDR1 is SGDLS and CDR2 is YYNGEE. The CDR3 is made up of 16 amino acids. After removal of 3 bases from V and 4 bases from J, the junction contained 4 bases not matched to a gene. CDR3 loop: CASSAGTSGKYNEQFF. In DNA, the CDR3 is TGTGCCAGCAGCGCGGGGACTAGCGGGAAATACAATGAGCAGTTCTTC.

The chain uses TRBV18 and TRBJ1-1; D remains unclear. The V gene's germline CDR1 is KGHSH and CDR2 LQKENI. V was cut by 3 bases and J by 3 bases, with 11 bases left in between. The CDR3 length is 14 residues. CDR3 in amino acids: CASSPFGEDTEAFF. The CDR3 coding sequence is TGTGCCAGCTCACCCTTTGGCGAGGACACTGAAGCTTTCTTT.

The chain couples TRBV19 to TRBJ1-2; D is unclear. Germline CDR1 reads LNHDA; CDR2 reads SQIVND (reference sequence). CDR3 size: 14 residues. The V and J ends lost 5 bases and 3 bases respectively, with 13 bases between them. CDR3 nucleotide sequence: TGTGCCAGTAGTCCTCGGGGATCGGACTATGGCTACACCTTC. It translates to CASSPRGSDYGYTF.

This clone was detected a few times. The chain couples TRBV9 to TRBJ1-1; perhaps TRBD1 as D (5 bases). The CDR3 has 15 amino acids. Per the germline V gene, CDR1 is SGDLS and CDR2 is YYNGEE. V lost 5 bases and J lost 1, with 15 bases in between. CDR3 sequence reads: CASRRGLSGNTEAFF. DNA for the CDR3: TGTGCCAGCAGACGGGGGTTATCCGGGAACACTGAAGCTTTCTTT. The variable domain in full, with the rest retrieved from reference TRBV9 and TRBJ1-1, is DSGVTQTPKHLITATGQRVTLRCSPRSGDLSVYWYQQSLDQGLQFLIQYYNGEERAKGNILERFSAQQFPDLHSELNLSSLELGDSALYFCASRRGLSGNTEAFFGQGTRLTVV.

The chain carries TRBV15 and TRBJ1-3, with a weak D call TRBD1 (6 bases). Germline CDR1 LNHNV, CDR2 YYDKDF (reference sequence). The CDR3 totals 20 residues. V was cut by 5 bases and J by 0 bases, with 26 bases left in between. CDR3 sequence: CATSAGWTEGGLDSGNTIYF. The CDR3, as DNA: TGTGCCACCAGCGCAGGATGGACAGAAGGGGGGTTAGACTCTGGAAACACCATATATTTT. Based on the CDR3 plus reference TRBV15 and TRBJ1-3, the full variable domain is DAMVIQNPRYQVTQFGKPVTLSCSQTLNHNVMYWYQQKSSQAPKLLFHYYDKDFNNEADTPDNFQSRRPNTSFCFLDIRSPGLGDTAMYLCATSAGWTEGGLDSGNTIYFGEGSWLTVV.

This chain connects TRBV11-2 to TRBJ2-5, with D hard to call. The CDR3 totals 16 residues. V lost 2 bases and J 4 bases, leaving 17 bases between the germline ends. Germline V gene lookup returns CDR1 SGHAT and CDR2 FQNNGV. The CDR3 here is CASSLSPPPTGETQYF. DNA for the CDR3: TGTGCCAGCAGCTTAAGCCCCCCACCGACCGGAGAGACCCAGTACTTC.

The chain couples TRBV9 to TRBJ1-1, with 9 bases fitting TRBD1. Germline V CDR1 and CDR2: SGDLS, YYNGEE. The CDR3 contains 13 residues. Trimming at V came to 2 bases and at J to 5 bases, leaving 1 base not matched to a gene. CDR3 amino acids: CASSVGQGTEAFF. CDR3 coding DNA: TGTGCCAGCAGCGTGGGACAGGGAACTGAAGCTTTCTTT.

The rearrangement joins TRBV6-6 to TRBJ2-1; perhaps TRBD2 as D (6 bases). The CDR3 covers 13 residues. The ends were cut back, 6 bases at V and 7 bases at J, with 13 bases in the middle. Looked up from germline, CDR1 is MNHNY and CDR2 is SVGAGI (reference sequence). The CDR3 nucleotides are TGTGCCAGCAGGGGATCTAGCGCGAATGAGCAGTTCTTC. Encoded protein: CASRGSSANEQFF.

The V gene is TRBV29-1, the J gene TRBJ2-7; perhaps TRBD1 as D (6 bases). The V end lost 2 bases, the J end lost 4 bases, and 6 bases lay between the germline ends. Per the germline V gene, CDR1 is SQVTM and CDR2 is ANQGSEA. The CDR3 runs 11 residues. In nucleotides, the CDR3 is TGCAGCGTTGAAAGGGGGTACGAGCAGTACTTC. Residues: CSVERGYEQYF.

This chain joins TRBV27 and TRBJ2-2, with 9 bases identical to TRBD2. V was pared by 6 bases and J by 2 bases, with 7 bases of the junction left unmatched. This CDR3 contains 16 residues. From germline, CDR1 is MNHEY and CDR2 SMNVEV (reference sequence). CDR3 nucleotides: TGTGCCAGCAGCCGTAGCGGGAGAATTAACACCGGGGAGCTGTTTTTT. Encoded protein: CASSRSGRINTGELFF.

The sample holds a few counts of this clone. The chain links TRBV12-5 to TRBJ1-1; no clear D gene. There are 14 residues in the CDR3. Germline V lookup: CDR1 LGHNT, CDR2 FRNRAP. Deletions cut 7 bases from V and 0 bases from J, with 12 bases between. The CDR3 bases are TGTGCTAGTGATGGGAGGCCACTGAACACTGAAGCTTTCTTT. Amino acids: CASDGRPLNTEAFF.

The CDR3: CASSPDSRIRDYEQYF. As DNA, the CDR3 is TGTGCCAGCAGCCCCGACTCGAGGATCCGGGACTACGAGCAGTACTTC. The chain carries TRBV4-2 and TRBJ2-7, with D possibly matching TRBD2 (5 bases). The germline V gene has CDR1 LGHNA and CDR2 YNFKEQ. The V end lost 4 bases, the J end lost 3 bases, and 19 bases lay between the germline ends. The CDR3 runs 16 residues.

The chain employs TRBV13 and TRBJ1-2; a weak D match, TRBD1 (5 bases). V gave up 1 base and J gave up 8 bases, with 14 bases separating them. CDR3 length: 14 residues. Germline V lookup: CDR1 PRHDT, CDR2 FYEKMQ (reference sequence). The CDR3 reads CASSLEGADWGYTF. CDR3 DNA: TGTGCCAGCAGCTTAGAAGGGGCCGACTGGGGCTACACCTTC.

Concerning this clone: A junction end diverges from the germline sequence, so it may reflect a read error. The rearrangement uses TRBV4-3 and TRBJ2-7, with a possible D match to TRBD1 (6 bases). Per germline, CDR1 LGHNA and CDR2 YSLEER. The CDR3 runs 14 residues. Written as DNA, the CDR3 is TGCGCCAGCAGCCAAGAGGGTGGGTTAGGGGGTAAGGACTTC. Translating it yields CASSQEGGLGGKDF.

This clone has just one count. The chain combines TRBV5-1 with TRBJ2-7; D may be TRBD2 (5 bases). Germline loops: CDR1 SGHRS, CDR2 YFSETQ. V was cut by 2 bases and J by 6 bases, with 15 bases left in between. The CDR3 contains 14 residues. CDR3 amino acids: CASSFAGATLEQYF. The DNA for the CDR3 is TGCGCCAGCAGCTTTGCGGGTGCCACTCTCGAGCAGTACTTC.

The genes are TRBV6-6 and TRBJ1-1; 11 bases fit TRBD1. CDR3 length: 13 amino acids. V lost 7 bases, J lost 6 bases, and 4 bases stayed unmatched. Per germline, CDR1 MNHNY and CDR2 SVGAGI (reference sequence). As DNA, the CDR3 is TGTGCCAGCACCCGGACAGGGGGCTCTGAAGCTTTCTTT. Amino acid sequence: CASTRTGGSEAFF.

The chain couples TRBV6-5 to TRBJ1-6; a possible D gene is TRBD1 (6 bases). Per germline, CDR1 MNHEY and CDR2 SVGAGI. The ends were cut back, 6 bases at V and 5 bases at J, with 8 bases in the middle. The CDR3 is made up of 13 amino acids. CDR3 bases: TGTGCCAGCAGGGGGGGCAATAATTCACCCCTCCACTTT. This codes for CASRGGNNSPLHF.